The T cell receptor (beta chain) under discussion was sequenced for a study of blood T cell repertoires in COVID-19. Authors' methods: Amplified reference gene primers provided the basis for estimating nucleated cell counts. The assay was immunoSEQ multiplex PCR, and TCRdb's table has in-frame clones only and misses some. V and J calls and clone size are those listed in that table; D and trimming were worked out from the DNA. The profile shows around 250,000 clones, roughly 80% of them singletons. V was clipped by 6 bases and J by 10 bases, with 10 bases between them. The CDR3 extends over 12 amino acids.

Input material: peripheral blood. The receptor's source is a woman in her late teens or twenties with acute or convalescent COVID-19. The V gene is TRBV12-3 or TRBV12-4, the J gene TRBJ1-6; D remains ambiguous. CDR3 in amino acids: CASSNRESPLHF. As DNA, the CDR3 is TGTGCCAGCAGCAACAGAGAATCACCCCTCCACTTT.